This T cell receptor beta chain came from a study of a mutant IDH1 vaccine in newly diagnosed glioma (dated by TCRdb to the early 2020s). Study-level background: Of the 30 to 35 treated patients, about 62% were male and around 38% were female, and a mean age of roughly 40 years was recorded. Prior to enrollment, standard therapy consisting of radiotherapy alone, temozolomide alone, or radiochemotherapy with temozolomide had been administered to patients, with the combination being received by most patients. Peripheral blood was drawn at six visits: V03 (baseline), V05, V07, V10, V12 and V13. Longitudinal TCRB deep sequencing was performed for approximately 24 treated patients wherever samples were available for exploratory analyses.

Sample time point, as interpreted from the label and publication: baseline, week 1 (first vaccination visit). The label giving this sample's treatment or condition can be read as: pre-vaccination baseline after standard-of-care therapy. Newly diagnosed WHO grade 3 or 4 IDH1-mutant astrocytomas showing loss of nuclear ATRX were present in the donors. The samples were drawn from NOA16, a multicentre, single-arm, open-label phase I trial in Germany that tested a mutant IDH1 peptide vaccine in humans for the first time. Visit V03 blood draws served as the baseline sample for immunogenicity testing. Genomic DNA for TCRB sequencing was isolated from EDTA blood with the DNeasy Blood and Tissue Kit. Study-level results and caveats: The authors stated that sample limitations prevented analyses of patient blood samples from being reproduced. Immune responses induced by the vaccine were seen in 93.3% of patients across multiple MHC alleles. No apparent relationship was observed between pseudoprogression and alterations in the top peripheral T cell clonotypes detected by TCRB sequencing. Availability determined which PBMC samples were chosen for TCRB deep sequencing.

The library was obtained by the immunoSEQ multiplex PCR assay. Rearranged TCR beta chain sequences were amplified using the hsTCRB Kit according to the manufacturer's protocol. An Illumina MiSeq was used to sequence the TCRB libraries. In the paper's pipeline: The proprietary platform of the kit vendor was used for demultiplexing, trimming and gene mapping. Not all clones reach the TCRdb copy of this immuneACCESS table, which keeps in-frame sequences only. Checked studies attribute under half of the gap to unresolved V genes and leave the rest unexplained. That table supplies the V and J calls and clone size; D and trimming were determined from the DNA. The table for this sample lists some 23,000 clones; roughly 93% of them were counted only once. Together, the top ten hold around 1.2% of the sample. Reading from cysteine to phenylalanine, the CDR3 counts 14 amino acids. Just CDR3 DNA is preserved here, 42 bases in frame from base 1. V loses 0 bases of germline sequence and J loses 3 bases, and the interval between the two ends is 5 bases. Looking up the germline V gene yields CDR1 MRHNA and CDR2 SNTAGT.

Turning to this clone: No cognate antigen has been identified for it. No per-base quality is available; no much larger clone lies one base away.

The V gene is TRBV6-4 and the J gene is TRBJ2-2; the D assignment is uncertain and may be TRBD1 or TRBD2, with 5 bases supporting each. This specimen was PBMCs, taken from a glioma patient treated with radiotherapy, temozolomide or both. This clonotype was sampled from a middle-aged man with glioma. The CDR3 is CASSDSGDTGELFF. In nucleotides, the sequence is TGTGCCAGCAGTGACTCGGGGGACACCGGGGAGCTGTTTTTT.